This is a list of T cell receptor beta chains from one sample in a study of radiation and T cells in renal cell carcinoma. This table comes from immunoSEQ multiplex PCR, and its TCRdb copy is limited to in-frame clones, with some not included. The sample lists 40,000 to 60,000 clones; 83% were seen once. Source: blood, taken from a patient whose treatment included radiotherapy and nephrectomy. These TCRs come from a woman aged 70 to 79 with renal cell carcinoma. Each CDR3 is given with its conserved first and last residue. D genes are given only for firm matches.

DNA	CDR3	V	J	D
TGTGCCAGCAGCTTATCAGGGGGGGCCCACGAGCAGTACTTC	CASSLSGGAHEQYF	TRBV7-9	TRBJ2-7	NA
TGTGCCAGCAGTTTCTCTAGCGGGGGGGAAAACATTCAGTACTTC	CASSFSSGGENIQYF	TRBV6-6	TRBJ2-4	TRBD2
TGTGCCACCCGGGATTTGAATTCACCCCTCCACTTT	CATRDLNSPLHF	TRBV6-5	TRBJ1-6	NA
TGTGCCAGCAGCCAAGATGGGGGGAGCGGTGGGGAGCTGTTTTTT	CASSQDGGSGGELFF	TRBV4-2	TRBJ2-2	NA
TGTGCCAGCATCCCAGGGGGGGGCCGGGCAGATACGCAGTATTTT	CASIPGGGRADTQYF	TRBV5-4	TRBJ2-3	NA
TGTGCCAGCAGTTTGGACAGGGTAGGCAATCAGCCCCAGCATTTT	CASSLDRVGNQPQHF	TRBV2	TRBJ1-5	TRBD1
TGCGCCAGCAGCCCCGGATCCTACAATGAGCAGTTCTTC	CASSPGSYNEQFF	TRBV4-1	TRBJ2-1	NA
TGCAGCGTTGAGGCTCCAGCGACAGGGAATGGCTACACCTTC	CSVEAPATGNGYTF	TRBV29-1	TRBJ1-2	TRBD1
TGTGCCAGTAGTATAGGGGGTAAGGGAGGAGAAAACATTCAGTACTTC	CASSIGGKGGENIQYF	TRBV19	TRBJ2-4	NA
TGTGCCAGCTCACAGGGGGTGGTTGAAGCTTTCTTT	CASSQGVVEAFF	TRBV18	TRBJ1-1	NA
TGTGCCTGGAAGCCCCCCCAGGGCAACTATGGCTACACCTTC	CAWKPPQGNYGYTF	TRBV30	TRBJ1-2	NA